This is a list of T cell receptor beta chains from one sample in a study of cytomegalovirus exposure and HLA in healthy donors. Here immunoSEQ multiplex PCR was the method, and the copy in TCRdb shows in-frame clones only, minus some. The profile shows around 110,000 clones, 80% to 90% of them singletons. The sequenced sample was PBMCs. Receptors originate from a man in his fifties in good health and CMV-seronegative. CDR3s include the opening cysteine and the closing phenylalanine or tryptophan. Fields, in order: clone size, V gene, D gene, J gene, CDR3 protein, CDR3 DNA. A D gene is named only where the DNA matches it firmly. The size of a clone is reported for some rows only, either as once, few or many, or as a class for expanded clones.

clone_size: -; v_call: TRBV2; d_call: TRBD2; j_call: TRBJ2-1; cdr3_aa: CASSPLPGLAGGNEQFF; cdr3_nt: TGTGCCAGCAGTCCACTCCCGGGACTAGCGGGGGGGAATGAGCAGTTCTTC
clone_size: -; v_call: TRBV4-3; d_call: TRBD1; j_call: TRBJ2-7; cdr3_aa: CASSQDLGRQGGFYEQYF; cdr3_nt: TGCGCCAGCAGCCAAGATCTCGGGAGACAGGGGGGTTTCTACGAGCAGTACTTC
clone_size: -; v_call: TRBV10-3; d_call: TRBD1; j_call: TRBJ2-2; cdr3_aa: CAISPTGVTGELFF; cdr3_nt: TGTGCCATCAGTCCCACAGGGGTCACCGGGGAGCTGTTTTTT
clone_size: -; v_call: TRBV20-1; d_call: -; j_call: TRBJ2-5; cdr3_aa: CSASRGTQYF; cdr3_nt: TGCAGTGCCTCTAGGGGGACCCAGTACTTC
clone_size: -; v_call: TRBV5-1; d_call: TRBD1; j_call: TRBJ1-4; cdr3_aa: CASSLGQGPEKLFF; cdr3_nt: TGCGCCAGCAGCCTAGGACAGGGGCCTGAAAAACTGTTTTTT
clone_size: medium-sized; v_call: TRBV6-5; d_call: TRBD1; j_call: TRBJ1-4; cdr3_aa: CASSRTGPNEKLFF; cdr3_nt: TGTGCCAGCAGTCGGACAGGACCTAATGAAAAACTGTTTTTT
clone_size: -; v_call: TRBV18; d_call: -; j_call: TRBJ1-4; cdr3_aa: CASSPPGRGGDNEKLFF; cdr3_nt: TGTGCCAGCTCACCACCCGGACGAGGAGGGGATAATGAAAAACTGTTTTTT
clone_size: -; v_call: TRBV18; d_call: TRBD1; j_call: TRBJ1-6; cdr3_aa: CASSAGTVQDSPLHF; cdr3_nt: TGTGCCAGCTCAGCGGGGACAGTCCAAGATTCACCCCTCCACTTT
clone_size: -; v_call: TRBV9; d_call: -; j_call: TRBJ1-6; cdr3_aa: CASSVDPTTRSPLHF; cdr3_nt: TGTGCCAGCAGCGTAGATCCGACTACCAGATCACCCCTCCACTTT
clone_size: -; v_call: TRBV28; d_call: TRBD1; j_call: TRBJ1-1; cdr3_aa: CASSTRQGSSTEAFF; cdr3_nt: TGTGCCAGCAGTACGCGACAGGGCTCGAGCACTGAAGCTTTCTTT
clone_size: -; v_call: TRBV7-2; d_call: TRBD2; j_call: TRBJ2-3; cdr3_aa: CASSSALAGATDTQYF; cdr3_nt: TGTGCCAGCAGCAGCGCACTAGCGGGGGCCACAGATACGCAGTATTTT
clone_size: -; v_call: TRBV7-3; d_call: TRBD1; j_call: TRBJ2-6; cdr3_aa: CASSLVGTGGSGANVLTF; cdr3_nt: TGTGCCAGCAGCCTTGTTGGGACAGGGGGCTCTGGGGCCAACGTCCTGACTTTC
clone_size: once; v_call: TRBV4-1; d_call: -; j_call: TRBJ2-7; cdr3_aa: CASSQDKNRENEQYF; cdr3_nt: TGCGCCAGCAGCCAAGATAAGAATCGAGAAAACGAGCAGTACTTC
clone_size: -; v_call: TRBV10-3; d_call: TRBD1; j_call: TRBJ2-2; cdr3_aa: CAIRDRGSSGELFF; cdr3_nt: TGTGCCATCCGGGACAGGGGGTCTTCCGGGGAGCTGTTTTTT
clone_size: -; v_call: TRBV6-4; d_call: TRBD2; j_call: TRBJ2-1; cdr3_aa: CASSDSSRGGAYEQFF; cdr3_nt: TGTGCCAGCAGTGACTCGAGCCGCGGGGGGGCGTATGAGCAGTTCTTC
clone_size: -; v_call: TRBV5-4; d_call: TRBD2; j_call: TRBJ2-3; cdr3_aa: CASRAGGFTDTQYF; cdr3_nt: TGTGCCAGCAGGGCGGGGGGGTTCACAGATACGCAGTATTTT
clone_size: -; v_call: TRBV5-1; d_call: TRBD1; j_call: TRBJ2-3; cdr3_aa: CASSPTGGTDTQYF; cdr3_nt: TGCGCCAGCAGCCCGACAGGGGGCACAGATACGCAGTATTTT